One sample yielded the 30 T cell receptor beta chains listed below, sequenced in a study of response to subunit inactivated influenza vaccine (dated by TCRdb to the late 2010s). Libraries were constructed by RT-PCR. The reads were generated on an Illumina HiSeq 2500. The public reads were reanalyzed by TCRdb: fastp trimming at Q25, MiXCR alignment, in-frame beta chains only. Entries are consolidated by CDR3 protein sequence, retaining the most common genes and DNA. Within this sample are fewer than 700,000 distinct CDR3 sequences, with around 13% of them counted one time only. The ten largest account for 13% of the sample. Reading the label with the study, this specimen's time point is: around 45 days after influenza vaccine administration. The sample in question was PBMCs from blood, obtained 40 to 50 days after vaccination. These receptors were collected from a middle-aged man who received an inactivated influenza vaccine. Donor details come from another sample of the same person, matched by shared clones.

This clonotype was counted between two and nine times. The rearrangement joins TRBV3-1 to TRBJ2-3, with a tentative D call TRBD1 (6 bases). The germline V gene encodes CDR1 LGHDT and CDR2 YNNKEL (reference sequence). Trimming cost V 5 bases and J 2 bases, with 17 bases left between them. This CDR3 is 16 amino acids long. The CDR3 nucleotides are TGTGCCAGCAGCTCCTACCCACAGGGATTCACAGATACGCAGTATTTT. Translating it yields CASSSYPQGFTDTQYF.

CDR3 nucleotide sequence: TGCGCCAGCAGCCAAGAAGTCGCGGGGTCCTACAATGAGCAGTTCTTC. It translates to CASSQEVAGSYNEQFF. V usage is TRBV4-3 and J usage is TRBJ2-1; a weak D match, TRBD2 (6 bases). The ends were cut back, 0 bases at V and 1 base at J, with 10 bases in the middle. The CDR3 covers 16 residues. Germline V gene data show CDR1 as LGHNA and CDR2 as YSLEER.

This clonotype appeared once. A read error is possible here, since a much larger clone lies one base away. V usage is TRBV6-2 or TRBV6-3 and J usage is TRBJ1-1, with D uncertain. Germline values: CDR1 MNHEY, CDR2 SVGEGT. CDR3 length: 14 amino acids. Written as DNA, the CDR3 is TGTGACAGCCTTAAGCGACCAGAGAACACTGAAGCTTTCTTT. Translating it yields CDSLKRPENTEAFF.

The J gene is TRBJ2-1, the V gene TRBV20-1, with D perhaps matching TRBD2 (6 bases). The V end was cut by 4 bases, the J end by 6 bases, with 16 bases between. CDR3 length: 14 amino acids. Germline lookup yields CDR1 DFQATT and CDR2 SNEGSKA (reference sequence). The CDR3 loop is CSATSPRDFNEQFF. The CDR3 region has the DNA TGCAGTGCTACGTCGCCCCGGGACTTCAATGAGCAGTTCTTC.

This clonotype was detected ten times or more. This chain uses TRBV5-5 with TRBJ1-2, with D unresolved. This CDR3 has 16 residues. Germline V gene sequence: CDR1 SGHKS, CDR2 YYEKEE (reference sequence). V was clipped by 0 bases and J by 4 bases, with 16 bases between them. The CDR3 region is CASSLDPQANPYGYTF. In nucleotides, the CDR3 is TGTGCCAGCAGCTTGGATCCCCAGGCTAACCCCTATGGCTACACCTTC.

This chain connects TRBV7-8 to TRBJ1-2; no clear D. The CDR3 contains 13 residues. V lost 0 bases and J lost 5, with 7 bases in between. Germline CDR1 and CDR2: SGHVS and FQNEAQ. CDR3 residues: CASSLAFGYGYTF. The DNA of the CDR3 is TGTGCCAGCAGCTTAGCTTTCGGTTATGGCTACACCTTC. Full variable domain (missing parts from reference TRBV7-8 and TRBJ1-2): GAGVSQSPRYKVAKRGQDVALRCDPISGHVSLFWYQQALGQGPEFLTYFQNEAQLDKSGLPSDRFFAERPEGSVSTLKIQRTQQEDSAVYLCASSLAFGYGYTFGSGTRLTVV.

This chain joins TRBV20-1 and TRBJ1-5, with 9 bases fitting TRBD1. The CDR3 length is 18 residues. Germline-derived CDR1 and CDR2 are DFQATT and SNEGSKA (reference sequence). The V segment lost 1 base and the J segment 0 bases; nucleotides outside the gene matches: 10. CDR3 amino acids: CSARALWDRAGSNQPQHF. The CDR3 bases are TGCAGTGCTAGAGCCCTATGGGACAGGGCGGGTAGCAATCAGCCCCAGCATTTT.

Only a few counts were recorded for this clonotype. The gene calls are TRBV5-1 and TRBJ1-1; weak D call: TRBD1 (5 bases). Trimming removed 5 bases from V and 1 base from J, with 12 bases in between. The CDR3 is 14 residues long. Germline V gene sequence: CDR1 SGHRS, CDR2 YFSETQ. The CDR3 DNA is TGCGCCAGCAGGTCGACAGTCTCGAACACTGAAGCTTTCTTT. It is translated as CASRSTVSNTEAFF.

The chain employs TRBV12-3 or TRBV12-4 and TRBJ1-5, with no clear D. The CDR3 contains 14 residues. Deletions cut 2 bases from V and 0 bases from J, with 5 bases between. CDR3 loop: CASSLSSSNQPQHF. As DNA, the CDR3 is TGTGCCAGCAGTTTAAGCAGTAGCAATCAGCCCCAGCATTTT.

In DNA, the CDR3 is TGCAGTGCTAGAGTGGCGGGCCCCACAGATACGCAGTATTTT. Translating gives CSARVAGPTDTQYF. V and J are TRBV20-1 and TRBJ2-3, with a possible D match to TRBD2 (5 bases). This CDR3 region has 14 residues. Germline loops: CDR1 DFQATT, CDR2 SNEGSKA (reference sequence). Trimming left V 1 base short and J 2 bases short, with 10 bases between.

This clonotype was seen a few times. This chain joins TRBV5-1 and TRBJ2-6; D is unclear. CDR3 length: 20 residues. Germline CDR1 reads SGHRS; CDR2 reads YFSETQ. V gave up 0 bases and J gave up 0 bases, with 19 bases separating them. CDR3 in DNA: TGCGCCAGCAGCTTGGCCCCCGGTTCTCTACTTCACTCTGGGGCCAACGTCCTGACTTTC. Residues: CASSLAPGSLLHSGANVLTF.

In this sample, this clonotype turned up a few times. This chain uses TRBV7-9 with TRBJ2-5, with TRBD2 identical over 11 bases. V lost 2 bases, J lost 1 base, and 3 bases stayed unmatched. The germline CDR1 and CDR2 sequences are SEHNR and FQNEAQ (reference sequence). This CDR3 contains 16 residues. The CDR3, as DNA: TGTGCCAGCAGCTTACTAGCGGGGGGATCCCAAGAGACCCAGTACTTC. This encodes CASSLLAGGSQETQYF.

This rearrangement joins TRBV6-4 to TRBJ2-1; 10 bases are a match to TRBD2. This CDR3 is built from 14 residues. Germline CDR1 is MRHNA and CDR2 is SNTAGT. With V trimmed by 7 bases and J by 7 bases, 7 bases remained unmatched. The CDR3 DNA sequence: TGTGCCAGCACGGCTAGCGGGGGACTAAATGAGCAGTTCTTC. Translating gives CASTASGGLNEQFF.

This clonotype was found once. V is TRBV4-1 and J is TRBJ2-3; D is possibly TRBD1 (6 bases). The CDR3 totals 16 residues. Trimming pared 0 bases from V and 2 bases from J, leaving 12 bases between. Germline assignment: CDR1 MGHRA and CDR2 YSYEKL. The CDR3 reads CASSQDGAGATDTQYF. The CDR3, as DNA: TGCGCCAGCAGCCAAGACGGGGCAGGGGCCACAGATACGCAGTATTTT.

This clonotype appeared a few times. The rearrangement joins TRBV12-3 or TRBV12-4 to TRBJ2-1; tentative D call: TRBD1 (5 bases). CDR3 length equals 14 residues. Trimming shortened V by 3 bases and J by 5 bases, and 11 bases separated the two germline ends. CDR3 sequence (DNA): TGTGCCAGCAGTTTTGTTCAGGGTCACAATGAGCAGTTCTTC. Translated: CASSFVQGHNEQFF.

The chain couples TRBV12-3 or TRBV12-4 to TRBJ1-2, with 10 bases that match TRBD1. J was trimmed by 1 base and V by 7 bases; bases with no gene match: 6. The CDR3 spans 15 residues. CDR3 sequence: CASTDRGHLNYGYTF. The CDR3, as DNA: TGTGCCAGCACCGACAGGGGGCACCTTAACTATGGCTACACCTTC.

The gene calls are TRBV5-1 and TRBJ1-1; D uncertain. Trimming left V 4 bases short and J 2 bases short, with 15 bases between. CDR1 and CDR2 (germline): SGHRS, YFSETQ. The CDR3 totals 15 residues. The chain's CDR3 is CASSTSGTPNTEAFF. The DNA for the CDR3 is TGCGCCAGCAGCACCAGCGGCACGCCCAACACTGAAGCTTTCTTT.

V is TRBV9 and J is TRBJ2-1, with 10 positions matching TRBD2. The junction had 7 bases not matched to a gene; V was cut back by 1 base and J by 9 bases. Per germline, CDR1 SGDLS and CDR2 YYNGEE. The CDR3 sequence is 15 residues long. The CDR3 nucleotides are TGTGCCAGCAGCGTATGGGGGACTAGCGTCCGTGAGCAGTTCTTC. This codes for CASSVWGTSVREQFF. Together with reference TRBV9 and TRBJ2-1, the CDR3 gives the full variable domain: DSGVTQTPKHLITATGQRVTLRCSPRSGDLSVYWYQQSLDQGLQFLIQYYNGEERAKGNILERFSAQQFPDLHSELNLSSLELGDSALYFCASSVWGTSVREQFFGPGTRLTVL.

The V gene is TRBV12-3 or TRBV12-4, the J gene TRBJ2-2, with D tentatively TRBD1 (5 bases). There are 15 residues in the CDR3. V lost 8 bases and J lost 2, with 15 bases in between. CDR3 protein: CASSWGGINTGELFF. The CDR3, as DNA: TGTGCCAGCTCATGGGGCGGAATTAACACCGGGGAGCTGTTTTTT.

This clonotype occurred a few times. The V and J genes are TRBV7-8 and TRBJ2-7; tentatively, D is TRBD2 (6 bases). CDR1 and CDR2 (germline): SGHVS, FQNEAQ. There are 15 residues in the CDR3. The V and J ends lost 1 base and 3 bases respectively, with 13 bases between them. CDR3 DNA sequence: TGTGCCAGCAGCTTAGTCCGGGACTTACTCTACGAGCAGTACTTC. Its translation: CASSLVRDLLYEQYF.

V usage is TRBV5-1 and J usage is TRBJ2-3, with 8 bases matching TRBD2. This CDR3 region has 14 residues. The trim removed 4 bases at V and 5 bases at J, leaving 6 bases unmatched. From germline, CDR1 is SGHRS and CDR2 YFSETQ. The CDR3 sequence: CASSPGLAKDTQYF. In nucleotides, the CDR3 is TGCGCCAGCAGCCCTGGACTAGCAAAAGATACGCAGTATTTT.

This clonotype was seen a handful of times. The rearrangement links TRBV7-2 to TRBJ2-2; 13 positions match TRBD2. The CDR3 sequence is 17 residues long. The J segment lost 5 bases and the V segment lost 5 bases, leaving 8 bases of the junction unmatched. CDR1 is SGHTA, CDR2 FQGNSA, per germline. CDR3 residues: CASSRTSGRVVTGELFF. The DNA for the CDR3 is TGTGCCAGCAGCCGGACTAGCGGGAGAGTAGTGACCGGGGAGCTGTTTTTT. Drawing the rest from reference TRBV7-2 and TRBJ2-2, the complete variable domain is GAGVSQSPSNKVTEKGKDVELRCDPISGHTALYWYRQSLGQGLEFLIYFQGNSAPDKSGLPSDRFSAERTGGSVSTLTIQRTQQEDSAVYLCASSRTSGRVVTGELFFGEGSRLTVL.

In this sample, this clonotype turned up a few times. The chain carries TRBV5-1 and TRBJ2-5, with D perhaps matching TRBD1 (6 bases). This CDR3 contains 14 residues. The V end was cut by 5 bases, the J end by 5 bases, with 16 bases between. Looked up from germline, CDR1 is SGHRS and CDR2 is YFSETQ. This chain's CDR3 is CASSVAGVSETQYF. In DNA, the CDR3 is TGCGCCAGCAGTGTTGCAGGGGTTTCGGAGACCCAGTACTTC.

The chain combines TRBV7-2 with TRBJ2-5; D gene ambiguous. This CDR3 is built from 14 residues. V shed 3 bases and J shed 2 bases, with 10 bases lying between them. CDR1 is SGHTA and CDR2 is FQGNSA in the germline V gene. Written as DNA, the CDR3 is TGTGCCAGCAGCTTCCTTGGAAGGCAAGAGACCCAGTACTTC. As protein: CASSFLGRQETQYF.

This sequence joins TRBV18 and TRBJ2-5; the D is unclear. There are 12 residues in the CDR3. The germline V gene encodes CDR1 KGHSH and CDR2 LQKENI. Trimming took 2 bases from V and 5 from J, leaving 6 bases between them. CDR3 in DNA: TGTGCCAGCTCACCATATGGGGAGACCCAGTACTTC. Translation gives CASSPYGETQYF.

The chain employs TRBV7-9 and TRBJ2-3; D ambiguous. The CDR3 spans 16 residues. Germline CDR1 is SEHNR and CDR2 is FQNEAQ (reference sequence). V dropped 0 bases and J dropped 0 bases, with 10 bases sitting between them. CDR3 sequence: CASSLAPGISTDTQYF. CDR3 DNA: TGTGCCAGCAGCTTAGCCCCCGGCATAAGCACAGATACGCAGTATTTT.

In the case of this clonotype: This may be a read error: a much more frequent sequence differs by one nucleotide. For the CDR3, the DNA is TGTGCCAGCATGGACAGGACGTACAATAAGCAGTTCTTC. Its protein product is CASMDRTYNKQFF. The V gene is TRBV7-2, the J gene TRBJ2-1, with 7 positions matching TRBD1. CDR1 is SGHTA, CDR2 FQGNSA, per germline. CDR3 length: 13 residues.

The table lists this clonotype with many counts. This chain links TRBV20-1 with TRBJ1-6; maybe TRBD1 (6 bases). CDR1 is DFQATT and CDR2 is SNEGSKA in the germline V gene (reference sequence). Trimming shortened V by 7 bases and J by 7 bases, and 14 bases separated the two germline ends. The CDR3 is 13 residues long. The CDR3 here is CSVRWTANSPLHF. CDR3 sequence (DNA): TGCAGTGTCCGGTGGACAGCAAATTCACCCCTCCACTTT.

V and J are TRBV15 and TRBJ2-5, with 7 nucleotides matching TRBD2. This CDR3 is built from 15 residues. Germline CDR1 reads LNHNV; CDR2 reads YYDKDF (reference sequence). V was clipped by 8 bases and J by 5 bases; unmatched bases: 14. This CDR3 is CATQGGAGSGETQYF. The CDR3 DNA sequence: TGTGCCACCCAGGGAGGGGCAGGCTCGGGGGAGACCCAGTACTTC.

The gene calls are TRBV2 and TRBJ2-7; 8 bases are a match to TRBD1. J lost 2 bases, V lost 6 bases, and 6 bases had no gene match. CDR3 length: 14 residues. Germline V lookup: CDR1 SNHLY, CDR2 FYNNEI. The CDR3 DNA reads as TGTGCCAGCAGGACAGGGGACGTGACCTACGAGCAGTACTTC. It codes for CASRTGDVTYEQYF.